The 14 T cell receptor beta chains given below trace back to one sample, sequenced in a study of shared clonotypes between healthy human individuals. The data were produced by immunoSEQ multiplex PCR, yet TCRdb's version contains in-frame clones alone and is incomplete. The table has roughly 500,000 clones, about 85% seen once. Sequencing was performed on PBMCs. The receptors were gathered from a woman between 40 and 55 years old in good health. Some clones in this sample may be carry-over from other donors' samples.

A note on this clone: A far larger clone is one nucleotide away, so this likely arose from a read error. The same CDR3 also results from other DNA sequences found in this sample. The chain employs TRBV5-6 and TRBJ2-6, with 8 bases aligning to TRBD1. The CDR3 sequence is 18 residues long. The V gene's germline CDR1 is SGHDT and CDR2 YYEEEE. As DNA, the CDR3 is TGCGCCAGCAGTTTCTCGGACAGGGTATTATCTGGGGCCAACGTCCTGACTTTC. Translating it yields CASSFSDRVLSGANVLTF.

This clone was observed a single time. V and J are TRBV5-1 and TRBJ1-2; D may be TRBD1 (6 bases). The CDR3 is 14 amino acids. From germline, CDR1 is SGHRS and CDR2 YFSETQ. V was trimmed by 4 bases and J by 2 bases, leaving 12 bases between them. CDR3 sequence (DNA): TGCGCCAGCAGCCCCTATACAGGGAACTATGGCTACACCTTC. Protein sequence: CASSPYTGNYGYTF.

In regard to this clone: A far larger clone lies a single base away; this is likely a read error. The CDR3 does not end in the conserved phenylalanine or tryptophan, so this is likely a read error. The chain combines TRBV27 with TRBJ1-2, with D unresolved. The CDR3 has 12 residues. The germline CDR1 and CDR2 sequences are MNHEY and SMNVEV (reference sequence). V dropped 6 bases and J dropped 7 bases, with 12 bases sitting between them. As DNA, the CDR3 is TGTGCCAGCAGGTTCGGATCGGGTGGCTACACCCTC. It encodes CASRFGSGGYTL.

In regard to this clone: Only one base separates this from a far larger clonotype, so it likely reflects a read error. CDR3 nucleotide sequence: TGTGCCAGCAGCCAAGGGAGTTTGGCGGCTTCCCGCGGGGAGGCCCAGTACTTC. Translation gives CASSQGSLAASRGEAQYF. This sequence joins TRBV4-2 and TRBJ2-5; weak D call: TRBD2 (6 bases). V dropped 1 base and J dropped 9 bases, with 27 bases sitting between them. There are 18 residues in the CDR3. Germline values: CDR1 LGHNA, CDR2 YNFKEQ.

The chain links TRBV18 to TRBJ2-1; perhaps TRBD2 as D (5 bases). The CDR3 covers 17 residues. Germline CDR1 reads KGHSH; CDR2 reads LQKENI. V gave up 1 base and J gave up 1 base, with 14 bases separating them. The CDR3 coding sequence is TGTGCCAGCTCACCACGTATGGCGGGTGCATCCTACAATGAGCAGTTCTTC. It is translated as CASSPRMAGASYNEQFF.

V gene TRBV2 combines with J gene TRBJ1-4; 9 nucleotides line up with TRBD1. The CDR3 covers 17 residues. Germline-derived CDR1 and CDR2 are SNHLY and FYNNEI. With 3 bases clipped from V and 3 bases from J, the junction kept 8 bases outside the gene matches. CDR3 nucleotide sequence: TGTGCCAGCAGTGAGAAGGGACAGGGCTTGTCTAATGAAAAACTGTTTTTT. Translation gives CASSEKGQGLSNEKLFF.

In regard to this clone: A far bigger clonotype differs at one base, so this is likely a read error. This rearrangement joins TRBV27 to TRBJ2-7, with D uncertain. The CDR3 has 15 residues. V lost 7 bases to trimming and J lost 1 base, with 17 bases between them. Germline V CDR1 and CDR2: MNHEY, SMNVEV (reference sequence). CDR3 bases: TGTGCCAGCACCCCCAGCCGTGCAGCATCCTACGAGCAGTACTTC. Protein: CASTPSRAASYEQYF.

This sequence joins TRBV7-9 and TRBJ2-5, with TRBD2 identical over 7 bases. With the DNA end fitting TRBJ2-7 better, the J assignment may be wrong. The CDR3 extends over 12 amino acids. Germline V gene lookup returns CDR1 SEHNR and CDR2 FQNEAQ (reference sequence). The chain's CDR3 is CASSLTGGEQYF. CDR3 in DNA: TGTGCCAGCAGCTTAACGGGGGGCGAGCAGTACTTC.

This clone appeared a single time. The genes are TRBV4-1 and TRBJ2-1; 10 nucleotides agree with TRBD2. J was trimmed by 7 bases and V by 1 base; bases with no gene match: 7. This CDR3 has 16 residues. Germline V lookup: CDR1 MGHRA, CDR2 YSYEKL. The CDR3 DNA sequence: TGCGCCAGCAGCCAAGGGTCTAGCGGGAGCATAAATGAGCAGTTCTTC. It codes for CASSQGSSGSINEQFF.

The chain couples TRBV27 to TRBJ2-7; D may be TRBD2 (6 bases). This CDR3 comprises 14 residues. V was clipped by 6 bases and J by 0 bases, with 12 bases between them. The germline CDR1 and CDR2 sequences are MNHEY and SMNVEV (reference sequence). CDR3 sequence reads: CASRVAGSSYEQYF. The CDR3 region has the DNA TGTGCCAGCAGAGTAGCCGGGAGCTCCTACGAGCAGTACTTC.

CDR3 DNA sequence: TGTGCCAGCAGCCAAGGCGGGGGGTTCTACGAGCAGTACTTC. Amino acids: CASSQGGGFYEQYF. The chain recombines TRBV14 with TRBJ2-7, with 8 bases matching TRBD2. V lost 1 base, J lost 3 bases, and 2 bases stayed unmatched. Germline-derived CDR1 and CDR2 are SGHDN and FVKESK. The CDR3 runs 14 residues.

This clone was seen more than once but under ten times. The J gene is TRBJ2-7, the V gene TRBV5-1; D gene uncertain. This CDR3 is 14 amino acids long. Trimming cost V 6 bases and J 0 bases, with 13 bases left between them. The germline V gene has CDR1 SGHRS and CDR2 YFSETQ. CDR3 DNA sequence: TGCGCCAGCACCCTCCAGGTGGGCTCCTACGAGCAGTACTTC. Translating gives CASTLQVGSYEQYF.

The chain couples TRBV15 to TRBJ1-1; D uncertain. CDR3 length: 13 residues. The germline V and J ends were trimmed by 0 bases and 4 bases, with 6 bases remaining between them. From germline, CDR1 is LNHNV and CDR2 YYDKDF (reference sequence). The CDR3 DNA follows: TGTGCCACCAGCAGAGATGAACGCACTGAAGCTTTCTTT. Residues: CATSRDERTEAFF.

This rearrangement joins TRBV5-4 to TRBJ2-1; D unresolved. V was pared by 5 bases and J by 9 bases, with 12 bases between. Germline lookup yields CDR1 SGHNT and CDR2 YYREEE (reference sequence). The CDR3 length is 12 residues. The CDR3 region is CASRVDWGEQFF. The CDR3 DNA reads TGTGCCAGCAGGGTGGATTGGGGTGAGCAGTTCTTC.